This T cell receptor beta chain was identified during a study of shared clonotypes between healthy human individuals (dated by TCRdb to between 2020 and 2021). For context, the study as a whole: A couple of women and three men aged 18 to 49 years were included in the cohort. Per donor, three plates each were used for CD4 naive and CD4 memory, two for CD8 naive, and one for CD8 memory. Blood TCR repertoires of 5 or 6 healthy adults were deeply sequenced to estimate repertoire size and the extent of clonotype sharing between individuals. To increase sequencing depth and limit assay-specific biases, different laboratories used diverse techniques to prepare libraries and sequence TCR repertoires. Leukapheresis yielded between about 0.94 and 8.9 billion PBMCs per donor.

The donors were healthy, HIV-negative adults with no recently reported acute infections or vaccinations. Only Caucasian adults living in Nashville, Tennessee, USA were represented among the donors. CD8 memory samples consisted of magnetically selected CD45RO+ cells combined with CCR7-negative CD45RA+ effector memory (TemRA) cells. Blood was collected by leukapheresis, and PBMCs were isolated by Ficoll-Histopaque density gradient centrifugation and then cryopreserved in liquid nitrogen vapor phase. Analytical flow cytometry was used to check the purity and quantity of every magnetically sorted T cell population. From each sorted fraction, genomic DNA was isolated and quantified by UV absorbance on a Nanodrop 2000c. Using the deep immunoSEQ assay, TCR CDR3 regions were amplified from genomic DNA by multiplex PCR. Extracted genomic DNA from each cell subset was spread evenly across all wells of several immunoSEQ 96-well plates, with each plate serving as a replicate. For sorted subsets, approximately 200 ng of genomic DNA, equivalent to some 30,000 T cell genomes, went into each replicate PCR. The purified libraries were quantified using a Qubit 3.0 fluorometer, sized with a Bioanalyzer 2100, and then quantified again using the KAPA Library Quantification kit. Every immunoSEQ 96-well plate was sequenced on a separate single-read 150-cycle Illumina NextSeq 550 flow cell. Turning to the authors' computational methods: Because the immunoSEQ output included only junctional sequences and no quality scores, the filtering could not be the same as the filtering used for full-length reads. Sequences were annotated with PyIR, a Python wrapper for IgBLAST v1.9, and V/J genes and CDR3 were assigned using IMGT germline references. Reads with weak V/J assignments (E-value above 1e-6), missing CDR3, stop codons, out-of-frame junctions, or ambiguous translated residues were removed. V3J clonotypes were defined as sequences sharing the same inferred V gene, J gene, and CDR3 amino acid sequence. The percentage overlap between two repertoires was calculated by dividing the number of shared unique clonotypes by the size of the smaller repertoire. Richness of each repertoire was evaluated using RTK rarefaction, the Chao1 estimator, and Recon v2.1 estimates of unobserved clonotypes. OLGA was used to compute generation probabilities for all TCRbeta clonotypes that the gDNA method yielded from a handful of donors. In its TCRdb copy, this immuneACCESS table keeps in-frame sequences only and misses some clones. Where compared with another copy, unresolved V genes explain less than half of these, and the others have no known cause. V and J calls and clone size are as listed in that table; D and trimming were resolved from the DNA. This sample lists about 100,000 clones; roughly three quarters were detected once. In total, the top ten clones hold roughly 52% of the sample.

Results the study describes overall, beyond this receptor: The genetic and exposure-history diversity represented was limited by the small number of donors. Sampling was restricted to blood, and TCR repertoires in tissue are likely to differ from TCR repertoires in blood. Larger estimated clonotype richness was generally found for naive subsets than for memory subsets. Pairwise subsampling indicated that sequencing depth was expected to affect the degree of clonotype sharing among donors. Compared with non-shared clonotypes, the clonotypes found in all four sorted-subset donors had higher generation probabilities. When a few donors were compared, the shared fraction of clonotypes was about 5.4% for naive CD4, 3.5% to 4% for naive CD8, about 2.5% for memory CD4, and less than 0.5% for memory CD8. Rarefaction of sorted-subset datasets indicated incomplete sequencing despite the large sequencing depth.

Concerning this clone: Its specific antigen is unknown. No base quality values were provided; no much bigger clone lies one nucleotide off.

The germline V gene provides CDR1 SGHRS and CDR2 YFSETQ. V and J are truncated by 0 bases and 6 bases respectively, leaving an intervening sequence of 15 bases. The CDR3, from cysteine to phenylalanine, totals 15 residues. Just the 45-base CDR3 DNA is kept, in frame starting at base 1. The receptor was derived from a young man in good health. Recombination joined TRBV5-1 with TRBJ1-1; the D gene is unclear. Sequenced sample: memory CD8+ T cells sorted from blood. The cell subset or site label, read with the paper, signifies: CD45RO+ cells pooled with CCR7-negative TemRA cells. The encoded CDR3 is CASSLGLFDGAEAFF. Read as DNA, the sequence is TGCGCCAGCAGCTTGGGTCTCTTCGACGGGGCTGAAGCTTTCTTT.